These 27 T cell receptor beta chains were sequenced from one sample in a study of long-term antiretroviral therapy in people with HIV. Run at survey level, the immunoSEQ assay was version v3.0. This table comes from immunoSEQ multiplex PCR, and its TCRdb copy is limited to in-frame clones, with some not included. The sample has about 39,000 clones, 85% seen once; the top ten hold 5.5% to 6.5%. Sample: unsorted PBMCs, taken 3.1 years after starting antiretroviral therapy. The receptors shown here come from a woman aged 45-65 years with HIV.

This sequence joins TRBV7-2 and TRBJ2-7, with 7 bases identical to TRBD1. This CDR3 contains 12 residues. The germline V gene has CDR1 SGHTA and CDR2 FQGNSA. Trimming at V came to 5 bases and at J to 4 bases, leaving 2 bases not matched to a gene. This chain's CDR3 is CASSQGVYEQYF. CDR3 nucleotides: TGTGCCAGCAGCCAGGGGGTGTACGAGCAGTACTTC. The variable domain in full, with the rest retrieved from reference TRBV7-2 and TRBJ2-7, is GAGVSQSPSNKVTEKGKDVELRCDPISGHTALYWYRQSLGQGLEFLIYFQGNSAPDKSGLPSDRFSAERTGGSVSTLTIQRTQQEDSAVYLCASSQGVYEQYFGPGTRLTVT.

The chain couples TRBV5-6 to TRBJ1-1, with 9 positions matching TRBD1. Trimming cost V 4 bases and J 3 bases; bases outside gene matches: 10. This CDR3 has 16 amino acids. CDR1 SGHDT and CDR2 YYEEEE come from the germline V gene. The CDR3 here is CASSAGTGLGDTEAFF. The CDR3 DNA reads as TGTGCCAGCAGCGCCGGGACAGGGTTGGGGGACACTGAAGCTTTCTTT.

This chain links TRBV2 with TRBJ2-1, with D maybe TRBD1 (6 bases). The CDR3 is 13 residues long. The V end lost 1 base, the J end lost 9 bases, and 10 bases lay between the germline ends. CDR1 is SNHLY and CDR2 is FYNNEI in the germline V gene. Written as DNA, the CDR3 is TGTGCCAGCAGTGAAGTCAGGGGTTTTGAGCAGTTCTTC. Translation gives CASSEVRGFEQFF.

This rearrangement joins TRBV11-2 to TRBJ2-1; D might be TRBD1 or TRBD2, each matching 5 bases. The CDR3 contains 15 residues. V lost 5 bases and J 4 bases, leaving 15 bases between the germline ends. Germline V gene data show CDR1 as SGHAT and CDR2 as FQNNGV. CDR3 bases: TGTGCCAGCAGCCCTCTGTCCGGGGCTTACAATGAGCAGTTCTTC. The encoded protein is CASSPLSGAYNEQFF.

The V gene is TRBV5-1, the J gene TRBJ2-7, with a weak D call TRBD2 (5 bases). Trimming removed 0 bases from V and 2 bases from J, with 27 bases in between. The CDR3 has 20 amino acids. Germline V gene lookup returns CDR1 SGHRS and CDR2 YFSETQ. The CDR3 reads CASSLAVGRVREYGPYEQYF. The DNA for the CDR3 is TGCGCCAGCAGCTTGGCCGTTGGTCGTGTCCGGGAATACGGGCCCTACGAGCAGTACTTC.

CDR3 protein: CASSPTGQGPKTSYEQYF. Here the CDR3 DNA reads TGTGCCAGCAGTCCTACGGGACAGGGGCCCAAGACCTCCTACGAGCAGTACTTC. The gene calls are TRBV27 and TRBJ2-7; 10 bases line up with TRBD1. CDR1 and CDR2 from the germline V gene are MNHEY and SMNVEV (reference sequence). This CDR3 region has 18 residues. Germline trimming cut 5 bases from V and 0 bases from J; bases unmatched to any gene: 13.

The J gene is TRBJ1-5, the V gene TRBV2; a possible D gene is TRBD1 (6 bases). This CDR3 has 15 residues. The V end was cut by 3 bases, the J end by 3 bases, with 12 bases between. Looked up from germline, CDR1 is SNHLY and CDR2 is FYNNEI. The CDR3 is CASSESWTDNQPQHF. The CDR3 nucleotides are TGTGCCAGCAGTGAGTCTTGGACAGACAATCAGCCCCAGCATTTT. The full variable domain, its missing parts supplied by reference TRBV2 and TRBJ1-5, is EPEVTQTPSHQVTQMGQEVILRCVPISNHLYFYWYRQILGQKVEFLVSFYNNEISEKSEIFDDQFSVERPDGSNFTLKIRSTKLEDSAMYFCASSESWTDNQPQHFGDGTRLSIL.

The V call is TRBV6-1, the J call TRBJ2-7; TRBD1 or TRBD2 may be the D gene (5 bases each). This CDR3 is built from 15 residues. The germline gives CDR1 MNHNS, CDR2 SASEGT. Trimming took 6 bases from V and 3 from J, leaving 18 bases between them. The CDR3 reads CASRIRRDRNYEQYF. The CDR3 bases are TGTGCCAGCAGGATCCGCCGGGACCGTAACTACGAGCAGTACTTC.

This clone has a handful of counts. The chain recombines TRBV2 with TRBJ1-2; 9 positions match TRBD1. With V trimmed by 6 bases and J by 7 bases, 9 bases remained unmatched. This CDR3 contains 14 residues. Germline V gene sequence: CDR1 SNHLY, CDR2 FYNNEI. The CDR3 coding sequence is TGTGCCAGCAGGTCCACACAGGGGGCGTCTGGCTACACCTTC. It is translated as CASRSTQGASGYTF.

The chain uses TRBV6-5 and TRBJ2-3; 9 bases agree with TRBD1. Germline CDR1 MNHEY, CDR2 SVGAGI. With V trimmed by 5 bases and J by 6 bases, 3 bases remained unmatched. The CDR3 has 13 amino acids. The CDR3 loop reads CASSPDRGDTQYF. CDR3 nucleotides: TGTGCCAGCAGTCCGGACAGGGGCGATACGCAGTATTTT.

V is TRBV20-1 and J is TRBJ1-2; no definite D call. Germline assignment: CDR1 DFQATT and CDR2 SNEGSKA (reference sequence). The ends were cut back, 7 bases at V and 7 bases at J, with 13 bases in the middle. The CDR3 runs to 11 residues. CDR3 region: CSVSGRSGYTF. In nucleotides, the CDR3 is TGCAGTGTTTCCGGCCGTTCTGGCTACACCTTC.

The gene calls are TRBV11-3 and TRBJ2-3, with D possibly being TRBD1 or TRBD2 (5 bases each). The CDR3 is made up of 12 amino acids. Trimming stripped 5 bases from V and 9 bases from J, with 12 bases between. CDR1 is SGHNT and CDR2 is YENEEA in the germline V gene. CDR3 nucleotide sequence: TGTGCCAGCAGCCGCCTTGAGGGGACGCAGTATTTT. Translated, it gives CASSRLEGTQYF.

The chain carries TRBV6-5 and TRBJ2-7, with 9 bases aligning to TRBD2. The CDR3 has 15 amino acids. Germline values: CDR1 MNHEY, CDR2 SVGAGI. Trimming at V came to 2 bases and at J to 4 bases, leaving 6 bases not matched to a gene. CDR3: CASSYRASGVYEQYF. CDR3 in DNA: TGTGCCAGCAGTTACAGGGCTAGCGGGGTGTACGAGCAGTACTTC.

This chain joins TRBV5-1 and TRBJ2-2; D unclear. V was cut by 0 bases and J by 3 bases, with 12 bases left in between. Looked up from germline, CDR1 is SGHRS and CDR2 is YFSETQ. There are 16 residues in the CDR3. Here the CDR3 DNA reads TGCGCCAGCAGCTTGGTCGCGCGGTCATACACCGGGGAGCTGTTTTTT. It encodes CASSLVARSYTGELFF.

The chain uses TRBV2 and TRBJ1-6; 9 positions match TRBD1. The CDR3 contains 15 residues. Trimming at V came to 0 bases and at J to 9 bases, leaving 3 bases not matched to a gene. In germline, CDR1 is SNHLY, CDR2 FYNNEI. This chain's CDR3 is CASSEAGQGISPLHF. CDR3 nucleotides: TGTGCCAGCAGTGAAGCAGGACAGGGGATTTCACCCCTCCACTTT.

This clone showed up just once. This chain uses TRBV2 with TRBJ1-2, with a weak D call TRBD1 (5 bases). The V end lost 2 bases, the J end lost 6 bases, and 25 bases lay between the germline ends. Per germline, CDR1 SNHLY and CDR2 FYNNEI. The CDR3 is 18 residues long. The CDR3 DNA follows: TGTGCCAGCAGTGAATCAGCAGGGCGACGATACTTGGGGAATGGCTACACCTTC. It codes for CASSESAGRRYLGNGYTF.

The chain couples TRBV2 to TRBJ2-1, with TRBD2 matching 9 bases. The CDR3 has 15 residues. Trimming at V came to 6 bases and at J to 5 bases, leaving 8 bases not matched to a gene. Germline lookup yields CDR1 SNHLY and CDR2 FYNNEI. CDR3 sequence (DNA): TGTGCCAGCAGGGCGGATGAGCGGGGGGACAATGAGCAGTTCTTC. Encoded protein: CASRADERGDNEQFF.

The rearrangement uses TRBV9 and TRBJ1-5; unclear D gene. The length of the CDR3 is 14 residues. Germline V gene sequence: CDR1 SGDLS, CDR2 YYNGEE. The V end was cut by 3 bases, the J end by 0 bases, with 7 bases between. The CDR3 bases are TGTGCCAGCAGCGCGCGGTCTAGCAATCAGCCCCAGCATTTT. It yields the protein CASSARSSNQPQHF.

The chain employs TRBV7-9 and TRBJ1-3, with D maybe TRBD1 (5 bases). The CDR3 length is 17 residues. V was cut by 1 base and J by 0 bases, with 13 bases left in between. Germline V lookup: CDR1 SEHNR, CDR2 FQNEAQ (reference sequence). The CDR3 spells CASSLDGWGISGNTIYF. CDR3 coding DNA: TGTGCCAGCAGCTTAGACGGATGGGGGATCTCTGGAAACACCATATATTTT.

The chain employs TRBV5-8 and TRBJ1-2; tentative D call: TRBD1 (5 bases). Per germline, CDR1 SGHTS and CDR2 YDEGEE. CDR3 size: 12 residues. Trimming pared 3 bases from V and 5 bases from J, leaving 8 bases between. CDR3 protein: CASSYGQYGYTF. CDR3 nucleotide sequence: TGTGCCAGCAGCTATGGACAATATGGCTACACCTTC.

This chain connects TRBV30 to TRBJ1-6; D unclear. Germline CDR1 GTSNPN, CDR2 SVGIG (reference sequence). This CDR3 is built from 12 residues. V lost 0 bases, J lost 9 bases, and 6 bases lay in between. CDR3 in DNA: TGTGCCTGGAGTGTACCAGGTTCACCCCTCCACTTT. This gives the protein CAWSVPGSPLHF.

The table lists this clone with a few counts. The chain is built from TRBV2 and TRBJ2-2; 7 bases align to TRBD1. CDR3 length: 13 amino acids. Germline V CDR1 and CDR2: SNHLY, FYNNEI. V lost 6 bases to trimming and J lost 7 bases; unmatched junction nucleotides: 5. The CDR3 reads CASRGQPGGELFF. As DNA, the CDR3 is TGTGCCAGCAGGGGACAGCCAGGCGGGGAGCTGTTTTTT.

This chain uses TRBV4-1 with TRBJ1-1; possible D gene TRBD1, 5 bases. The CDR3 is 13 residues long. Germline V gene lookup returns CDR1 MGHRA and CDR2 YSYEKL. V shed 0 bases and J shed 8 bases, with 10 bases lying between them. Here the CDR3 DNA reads TGCGCCAGCAGCCAAGATGGGGACCGAGAAGCTTTCTTT. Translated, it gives CASSQDGDREAFF.

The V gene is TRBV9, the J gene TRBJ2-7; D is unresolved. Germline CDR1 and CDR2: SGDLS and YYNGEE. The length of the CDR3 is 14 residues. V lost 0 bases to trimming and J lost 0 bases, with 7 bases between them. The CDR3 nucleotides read TGTGCCAGCAGCGTAGGCCCAGACTCCTACGAGCAGTACTTC. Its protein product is CASSVGPDSYEQYF.

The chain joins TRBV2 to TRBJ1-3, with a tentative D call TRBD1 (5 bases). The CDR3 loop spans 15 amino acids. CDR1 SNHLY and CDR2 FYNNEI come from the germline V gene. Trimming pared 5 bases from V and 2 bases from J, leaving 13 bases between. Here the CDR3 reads CASSPQGIPGNTIYF. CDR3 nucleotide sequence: TGTGCCAGCAGTCCTCAGGGTATTCCTGGAAACACCATATATTTT. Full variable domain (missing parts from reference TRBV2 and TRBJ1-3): EPEVTQTPSHQVTQMGQEVILRCVPISNHLYFYWYRQILGQKVEFLVSFYNNEISEKSEIFDDQFSVERPDGSNFTLKIRSTKLEDSAMYFCASSPQGIPGNTIYFGEGSWLTVV.

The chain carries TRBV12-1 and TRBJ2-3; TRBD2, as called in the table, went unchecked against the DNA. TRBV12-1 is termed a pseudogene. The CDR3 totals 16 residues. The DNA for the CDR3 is TGTGCCAGCAGCCCAGGACTAGCGGGGTGCACAGATACGCAGTATTTT. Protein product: CASSPGLAGCTDTQYF.

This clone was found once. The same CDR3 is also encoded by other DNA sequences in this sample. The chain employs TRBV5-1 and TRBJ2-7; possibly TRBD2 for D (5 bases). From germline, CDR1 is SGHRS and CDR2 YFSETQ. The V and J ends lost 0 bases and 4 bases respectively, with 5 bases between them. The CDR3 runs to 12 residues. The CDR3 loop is CASSLGGYEQYF. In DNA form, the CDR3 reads TGCGCCAGCAGCTTGGGAGGGTACGAGCAGTACTTC.